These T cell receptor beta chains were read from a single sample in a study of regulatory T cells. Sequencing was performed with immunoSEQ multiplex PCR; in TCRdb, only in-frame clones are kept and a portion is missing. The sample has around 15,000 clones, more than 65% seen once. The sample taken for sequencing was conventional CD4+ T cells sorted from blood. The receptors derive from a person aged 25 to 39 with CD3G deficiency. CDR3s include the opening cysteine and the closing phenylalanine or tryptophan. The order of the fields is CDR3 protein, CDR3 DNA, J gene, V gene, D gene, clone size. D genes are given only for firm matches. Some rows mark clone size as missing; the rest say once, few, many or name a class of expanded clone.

CDR3: CATARGDNEKLFF
DNA: TGTGCCACCGCACGGGGGGACAATGAAAAACTGTTTTTT
J: TRBJ1-4
V: TRBV10-3
D: NA
size: NA

CDR3: CASSSGQDRGELFF
DNA: TGTGCCAGCAGCTCTGGACAGGACCGCGGGGAGCTGTTTTTT
J: TRBJ2-2
V: TRBV7-2
D: TRBD1
size: few

CDR3: CASSSSGAASSYEQYF
DNA: NA
J: TRBJ2-7
V: TRBV28
D: NA
size: NA

CDR3: CASSYRVNTEAFF
DNA: TGTGCCAGCAGCTACAGGGTCAACACTGAAGCTTTCTTT
J: TRBJ1-1
V: TRBV28
D: NA
size: NA

CDR3: CASSLSGKGGHEQYF
DNA: TGTGCCAGCAGTTTAAGTGGGAAAGGGGGCCACGAGCAGTACTTC
J: TRBJ2-7
V: TRBV28
D: TRBD1
size: NA

CDR3: CASSGRAGAQPQHF
DNA: TGTGCCAGTAGTGGGCGAGCCGGGGCTCAGCCCCAGCATTTT
J: TRBJ1-5
V: TRBV19
D: NA
size: NA

CDR3: CAWSATRRGEQFF
DNA: TGTGCCTGGAGTGCGACGCGAAGGGGAGAGCAGTTCTTC
J: TRBJ2-1
V: TRBV30
D: NA
size: few

CDR3: CASSLGPTNYGYTF
DNA: TGCGCCAGCAGCCTGGGACCGACAAACTATGGCTACACCTTC
J: TRBJ1-2
V: TRBV10-2
D: NA
size: NA

CDR3: CASSTSWGDIQYF
DNA: TGTGCCAGTAGTACCTCCTGGGGCGACATTCAGTACTTC
J: TRBJ2-4
V: TRBV19
D: NA
size: NA

CDR3: CASRLYPGNYGYTF
DNA: TGTGCCAGCAGGTTGTATCCGGGGAACTATGGCTACACCTTC
J: TRBJ1-2
V: TRBV7-9
D: NA
size: once

CDR3: CASRVSGSYEQYF
DNA: TGCGCCAGCAGGGTGTCTGGGTCCTACGAGCAGTACTTC
J: TRBJ2-7
V: TRBV10-2
D: NA
size: NA

CDR3: CASTSGDYGYTF
DNA: TGTGCCAGCACCTCAGGGGATTACGGCTACACCTTC
J: TRBJ1-2
V: TRBV6-1
D: NA
size: NA

CDR3: CASSLAVQGHSETQYF
DNA: TGCGCCAGCAGCTTGGCGGTACAGGGACACTCGGAGACCCAGTACTTC
J: TRBJ2-5
V: TRBV5-1
D: NA
size: NA

CDR3: CATRYWGGADTQYF
DNA: TGTGCCACCCGGTATTGGGGGGGCGCAGATACGCAGTATTTT
J: TRBJ2-3
V: TRBV10-3
D: NA
size: NA

CDR3: CASSWRDPGSGYTF
DNA: TGCGCCAGCAGCTGGCGGGACCCTGGAAGTGGCTACACCTTC
J: TRBJ1-2
V: TRBV5-1
D: NA
size: NA

CDR3: CASSLRQGRTDTQYF
DNA: TGTGCCAGCAGCCTCCGACAGGGGAGGACAGATACGCAGTATTTT
J: TRBJ2-3
V: TRBV7-8
D: TRBD1
size: NA

CDR3: CASTRQGEAFF
DNA: TGTGCCAGCACCCGACAGGGTGAAGCTTTCTTT
J: TRBJ1-1
V: TRBV6-5
D: TRBD1
size: NA

CDR3: CASSPGTGGYTF
DNA: TGTGCCAGCAGTCCCGGGACCGGAGGCTACACCTTC
J: TRBJ1-2
V: TRBV28
D: NA
size: NA

CDR3: CASRTRGIGVDYGYTF
DNA: TGTGCCAGCAGGACCAGGGGTATTGGTGTTGACTATGGCTACACCTTC
J: TRBJ1-2
V: TRBV6-6
D: NA
size: NA

CDR3: CASSERGNEQFF
DNA: TGCGCCAGCAGTGAGAGAGGGAATGAGCAGTTCTTC
J: TRBJ2-1
V: TRBV10-2
D: NA
size: NA

CDR3: CASSPQNGGAHEQYF
DNA: TGTGCCAGCTCACCACAGAATGGGGGGGCGCACGAGCAGTACTTC
J: TRBJ2-7
V: TRBV18
D: NA
size: few

CDR3: CASSNLRKDQETQYF
DNA: TGTGCCAGCAGTAACCTTCGAAAGGATCAAGAGACCCAGTACTTC
J: TRBJ2-5
V: TRBV6-5
D: NA
size: NA

CDR3: CASSSTVMGQYEQYF
DNA: TGTGCCAGCAGTTCGACCGTTATGGGTCAATACGAGCAGTACTTC
J: TRBJ2-7
V: TRBV7-8
D: NA
size: NA

CDR3: CASSPSSSSEQYF
DNA: TGTGCCAGCTCACCATCAAGCAGTAGCGAGCAGTACTTC
J: TRBJ2-7
V: TRBV18
D: NA
size: NA

CDR3: CASSLATAGTDTQYF
DNA: TGTGCCAGCAGCTTGGCGACAGCCGGCACAGATACGCAGTATTTT
J: TRBJ2-3
V: TRBV7-9
D: NA
size: NA

CDR3: CASSAGTSGPIYEQYF
DNA: TGTGCCAGCAGTGCGGGGACTAGCGGGCCAATCTACGAGCAGTACTTC
J: TRBJ2-7
V: TRBV6-1
D: TRBD2
size: NA

CDR3: CASSLGDGDEQYF
DNA: TGTGCCAGCAGTTTGGGTGATGGGGACGAGCAGTACTTC
J: TRBJ2-7
V: TRBV28
D: NA
size: NA

CDR3: CASSLDKNEQFF
DNA: TGTGCCAGCAGCCTGGATAAGAATGAGCAGTTCTTC
J: TRBJ2-1
V: TRBV7-9
D: NA
size: NA

CDR3: CASSFSQLRVGGYTF
DNA: TGTGCCAGCAGTTTCTCCCAATTGAGGGTTGGAGGCTACACCTTC
J: TRBJ1-2
V: TRBV28
D: NA
size: NA

CDR3: CASKPGLAGAYEQYF
DNA: TGTGCCAGCAAACCGGGACTAGCGGGAGCATACGAGCAGTACTTC
J: TRBJ2-7
V: TRBV6-1
D: TRBD2
size: NA

CDR3: CASSQGLAGGPQWNNEQFF
DNA: TGTGCCAGTAGCCAAGGACTAGCGGGAGGGCCACAGTGGAACAATGAGCAGTTCTTC
J: TRBJ2-1
V: TRBV19
D: TRBD2
size: NA

CDR3: CAISGPATNEKLFF
DNA: TGTGCCATCAGTGGACCTGCAACTAATGAAAAACTGTTTTTT
J: TRBJ1-4
V: TRBV10-3
D: NA
size: NA

CDR3: CASSGRVAGDSGRDGTDTQYF
DNA: TGCGCCAGCAGTGGTAGGGTTGCGGGGGATAGCGGGAGAGATGGAACAGATACGCAGTATTTT
J: TRBJ2-3
V: TRBV10-1
D: TRBD2
size: NA

CDR3: CASRYLSERDEQYF
DNA: TGCGCCAGCAGATACCTCTCAGAACGGGACGAGCAGTACTTC
J: TRBJ2-7
V: TRBV5-1
D: NA
size: NA

CDR3: CASSTDRRISKSGIEQFF
DNA: TGTGCCAGCAGCACCGACAGGAGAATCAGTAAATCCGGGATCGAGCAGTTCTTC
J: TRBJ2-1
V: TRBV7-9
D: NA
size: NA

CDR3: CASSLLGGTEAFF
DNA: TGCGCCAGCAGCTTGCTGGGGGGCACTGAAGCTTTCTTT
J: TRBJ1-1
V: TRBV5-1
D: NA
size: NA

CDR3: CASARDRLNYGYTF
DNA: TGCGCCAGCGCCCGCGACAGGTTGAACTATGGCTACACCTTC
J: TRBJ1-2
V: TRBV10-2
D: NA
size: once

CDR3: CASSRQGGTGELFF
DNA: TGTGCCAGTAGTCGACAGGGAGGAACCGGGGAGCTGTTTTTT
J: TRBJ2-2
V: TRBV19
D: NA
size: NA

CDR3: CASSPGQGREQYF
DNA: TGTGCCAGCAGCCCCGGACAGGGGCGCGAGCAGTACTTC
J: TRBJ2-7
V: TRBV11-2
D: TRBD1
size: NA

CDR3: CASSGGGAKSPLHF
DNA: TGTGCCAGCAGTGGAGGGGGGGCCAAATCACCCCTCCACTTT
J: TRBJ1-6
V: TRBV6-1
D: NA
size: NA

CDR3: CASSFDRTSVYEQYF
DNA: TGTGCCAGCAGCTTTGACCGGACTAGCGTCTACGAGCAGTACTTC
J: TRBJ2-7
V: TRBV7-2
D: TRBD2
size: NA

CDR3: CASSPGTGNYGYTF
DNA: TGCGCCAGCAGCCCCGGGACAGGGAACTATGGCTACACCTTC
J: TRBJ1-2
V: TRBV5-1
D: TRBD1
size: few

CDR3: CASSSWTANTEAFF
DNA: TGTGCCAGCAGTTCCTGGACAGCCAACACTGAAGCTTTCTTT
J: TRBJ1-1
V: TRBV6-6
D: NA
size: NA

CDR3: CAISEFARGGEQYF
DNA: TGTGCCATCAGTGAGTTTGCAAGGGGAGGCGAGCAGTACTTC
J: TRBJ2-7
V: TRBV10-3
D: NA
size: NA

CDR3: CASSLPGTGGYEQYF
DNA: TGTGCCAGCAGCTTACCCGGGACAGGGGGCTACGAGCAGTACTTC
J: TRBJ2-7
V: TRBV7-8
D: TRBD1
size: once

CDR3: CASSPTGRLNYGYTF
DNA: TGTGCCAGCTCACCGACCGGGAGATTGAACTATGGCTACACCTTC
J: TRBJ1-2
V: TRBV18
D: NA
size: NA

CDR3: CASSPRQTTNTGELFF
DNA: TGCGCCAGCAGCCCGCGACAAACCACGAACACCGGGGAGCTGTTTTTT
J: TRBJ2-2
V: TRBV5-1
D: NA
size: once

CDR3: CASSSTATTGELFF
DNA: TGTGCCAGTAGTTCGACAGCGACAACCGGGGAGCTGTTTTTT
J: TRBJ2-2
V: TRBV19
D: NA
size: NA

CDR3: CASSYTDSYEQYF
DNA: TGTGCCAGCAGTTACACCGACTCCTACGAGCAGTACTTC
J: TRBJ2-7
V: TRBV28
D: NA
size: NA

CDR3: CASSLTPARGETQYF
DNA: TGCGCCAGCAGCTTGACCCCCGCACGGGGGGAGACCCAGTACTTC
J: TRBJ2-5
V: TRBV5-1
D: NA
size: NA

CDR3: CASSGQRNSPLHF
DNA: TGTGCCAGCAGTGGGCAGAGGAATTCACCCCTCCACTTT
J: TRBJ1-6
V: TRBV6-1
D: NA
size: few

CDR3: CASSADGANQPQHF
DNA: TGTGCCAGCAGCGCGGACGGTGCGAATCAGCCCCAGCATTTT
J: TRBJ1-5
V: TRBV28
D: NA
size: NA

CDR3: CASSLRQVGTEAFF
DNA: TGTGCCAGCAGTTTGCGACAGGTAGGGACTGAAGCTTTCTTT
J: TRBJ1-1
V: TRBV6-1
D: NA
size: once

CDR3: CASSSYRSSSSYEQYF
DNA: TGTGCCAGCAGTTCCTACCGGTCTTCGAGCTCCTACGAGCAGTACTTC
J: TRBJ2-7
V: TRBV28
D: NA
size: NA